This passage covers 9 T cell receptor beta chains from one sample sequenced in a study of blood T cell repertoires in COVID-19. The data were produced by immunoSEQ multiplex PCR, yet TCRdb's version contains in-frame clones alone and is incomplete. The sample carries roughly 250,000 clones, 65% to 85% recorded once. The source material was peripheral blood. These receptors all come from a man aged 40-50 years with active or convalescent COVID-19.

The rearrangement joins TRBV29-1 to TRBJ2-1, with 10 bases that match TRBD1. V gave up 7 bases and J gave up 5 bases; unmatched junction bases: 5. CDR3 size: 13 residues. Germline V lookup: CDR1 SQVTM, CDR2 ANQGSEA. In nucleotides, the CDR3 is TGCAGCGACCGGGACAGGGGAAACAATGAGCAGTTCTTC. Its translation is CSDRDRGNNEQFF.

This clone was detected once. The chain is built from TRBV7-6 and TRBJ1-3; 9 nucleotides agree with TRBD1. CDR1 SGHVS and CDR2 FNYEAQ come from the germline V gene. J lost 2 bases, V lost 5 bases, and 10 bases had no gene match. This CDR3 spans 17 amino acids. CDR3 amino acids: CASSIGQGLTTGNTIYF. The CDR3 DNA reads TGTGCCAGCAGCATAGGACAGGGGCTGACTACTGGAAACACCATATATTTT.

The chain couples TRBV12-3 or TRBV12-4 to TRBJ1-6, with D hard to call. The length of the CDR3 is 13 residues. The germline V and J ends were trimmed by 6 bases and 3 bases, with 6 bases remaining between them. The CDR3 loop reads CASRADYNSPLHF. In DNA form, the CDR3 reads TGTGCCAGCAGGGCAGACTATAATTCACCCCTCCACTTT.

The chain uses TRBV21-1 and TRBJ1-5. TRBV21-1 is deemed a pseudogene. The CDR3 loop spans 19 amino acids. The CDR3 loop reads CASSKARAAGMGMGQPQHF. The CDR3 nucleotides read TGTGCCAGCAGCAAAGCGAGGGCAGCCGGGATGGGGATGGGTCAGCCCCAGCATTTT.

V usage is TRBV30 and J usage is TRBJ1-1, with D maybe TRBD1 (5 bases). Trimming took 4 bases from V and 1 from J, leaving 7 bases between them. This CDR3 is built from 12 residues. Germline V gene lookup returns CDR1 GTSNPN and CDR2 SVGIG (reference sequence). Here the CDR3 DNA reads TGTGCCTGGACCGACAGGAACACTGAAGCTTTCTTT. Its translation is CAWTDRNTEAFF.

The CDR3 protein is CASSEAHGEAGGRNEQFF. CDR3 in DNA: TGTGCCAGCAGTGAAGCACATGGAGAAGCGGGGGGTCGGAATGAGCAGTTCTTC. V and J are TRBV6-1 and TRBJ2-1; 9 bases are shared with TRBD2. The CDR3 sequence is 18 residues long. The J segment lost 7 bases and the V segment lost 0 bases, leaving 13 bases of the junction unmatched. Looked up from germline, CDR1 is MNHNS and CDR2 is SASEGT.

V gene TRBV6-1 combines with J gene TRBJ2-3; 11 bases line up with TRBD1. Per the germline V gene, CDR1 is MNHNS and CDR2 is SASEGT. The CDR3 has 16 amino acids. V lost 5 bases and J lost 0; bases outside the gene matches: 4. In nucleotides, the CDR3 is TGTGCCAGCAGTCAAGGGACAGGGGGGAGCACAGATACGCAGTATTTT. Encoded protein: CASSQGTGGSTDTQYF.

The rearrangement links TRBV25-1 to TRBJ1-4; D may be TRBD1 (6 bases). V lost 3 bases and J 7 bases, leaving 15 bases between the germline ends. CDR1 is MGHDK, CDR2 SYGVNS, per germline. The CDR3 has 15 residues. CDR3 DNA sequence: TGTGCCAGCAGTGACCCCGGCGGGGGGCTTGAAAAACTGTTTTTT. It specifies CASSDPGGGLEKLFF. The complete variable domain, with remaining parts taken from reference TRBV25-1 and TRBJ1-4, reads EADIYQTPRYLVIGTGKKITLECSQTMGHDKMYWYQQDPGMELHLIHYSYGVNSTEKGDLSSESTVSRIRTEHFPLTLESARPSHTSQYLCASSDPGGGLEKLFFGSGTQLSVL.

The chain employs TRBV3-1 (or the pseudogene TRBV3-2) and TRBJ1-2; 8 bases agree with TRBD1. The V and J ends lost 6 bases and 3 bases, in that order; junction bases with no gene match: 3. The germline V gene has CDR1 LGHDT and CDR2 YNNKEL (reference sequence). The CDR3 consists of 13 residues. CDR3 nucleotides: TGTGCCAGCAGACCGACAGGGGACTATGGCTACACCTTC. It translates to CASRPTGDYGYTF.